These 25 T cell receptor beta chains were all obtained from the same sample, sequenced in a study of blood T cell repertoires in COVID-19. Using immunoSEQ multiplex PCR, the repertoire was profiled, and TCRdb retains in-frame clones only, with some absent. The table shows tens of thousands of clones, with roughly three quarters occurring only once. Source material: peripheral blood. These receptors all come from a man aged 65 to 85 with COVID-19, enrolled during active disease.

The chain couples TRBV20-1 to TRBJ2-3; D is perhaps TRBD2 (6 bases). The CDR3 runs 11 residues. CDR1 DFQATT and CDR2 SNEGSKA come from the germline V gene (reference sequence). V lost 6 bases to trimming and J lost 6 bases, with 10 bases between them. For the CDR3, the DNA is TGCAGTGCCCCTCGGGGGGATACGCAGTATTTT. Residues: CSAPRGDTQYF.

The chain links TRBV7-2 to TRBJ1-6, with D unclear. Germline CDR1 reads SGHTA; CDR2 reads FQGNSA. The germline V and J ends were trimmed by 1 base and 7 bases, with 11 bases remaining between them. This CDR3 spans 15 amino acids. The CDR3 loop is CASSLVVTDNSPLHF. CDR3 nucleotide sequence: TGTGCCAGCAGCTTAGTTGTTACAGACAATTCACCCCTCCACTTT.

This clone is labeled medium-sized (0.01 to 0.1%). This sequence joins TRBV21-1 and TRBJ2-7; the table gives TRBD1 as D, unverified against the DNA. TRBV21-1 is a known pseudogene. The CDR3 runs 14 residues. As DNA, the CDR3 is TGTGCCAGCAGCCAAGACAGGGTTAACCACGAGCAGTACTTC. Its translation is CASSQDRVNHEQYF.

This clone was picked up many times. This sequence joins TRBV7-9 and TRBJ1-2, with 7 nucleotides matching TRBD1. CDR3 size: 13 residues. J was trimmed by 5 bases and V by 5 bases; bases with no gene match: 5. In germline, CDR1 is SEHNR, CDR2 FQNEAQ (reference sequence). This CDR3 is CASSPNRGYGYTF. DNA of the CDR3: TGTGCCAGCAGCCCGAACAGGGGATATGGCTACACCTTC.

In DNA form, the CDR3 reads TGCGCCAGCAGCTCCGGACAGTGGAACACTGAAGCTTTCTTT. Protein sequence: CASSSGQWNTEAFF. The chain combines TRBV5-1 with TRBJ1-1; a weak D match, TRBD1 (6 bases). The germline V gene has CDR1 SGHRS and CDR2 YFSETQ. The CDR3 spans 14 residues. V lost 3 bases to trimming and J lost 1 base, with 10 bases between them.

Concerning this clone itself: Germline and junction disagree at one end, which may indicate a read error. V gene TRBV19 combines with J gene TRBJ2-2; 9 positions agree with TRBD1. The V gene's germline CDR1 is LNHDA and CDR2 SQIVND (reference sequence). The CDR3 consists of 15 residues. CDR3 sequence: CASSMLTGGAGQLFF. The CDR3 region has the DNA TGTGCCAGTAGTATGCTCACAGGGGGCGCCGGGCAGCTGTTTTTT.

The chain employs TRBV7-9 and TRBJ2-6; 7 nucleotides match TRBD1. The CDR3 runs 18 residues. The V gene end was trimmed by 0 bases and the J gene end by 0 bases; junction bases not matched to a gene: 5. CDR1 and CDR2 from the germline V gene are SEHNR and FQNEAQ (reference sequence). DNA of the CDR3: TGTGCCAGCAGCTTAGCACAGGGGTCTTCCTCTGGGGCCAACGTCCTGACTTTC. It is translated as CASSLAQGSSSGANVLTF.

The rearrangement joins TRBV11-3 to TRBJ2-2; 7 bases line up with TRBD1. Germline trimming cut 4 bases from V and 7 bases from J; bases unmatched to any gene: 6. The CDR3 runs 14 residues. The germline V gene has CDR1 SGHNT and CDR2 YENEEA. CDR3 coding DNA: TGTGCCAGCAGCTCGAGACAGGGCGGCGGGGAGCTGTTTTTT. Amino acids: CASSSRQGGGELFF.

This chain connects TRBV14 to TRBJ1-2; 7 positions match TRBD1. Per germline, CDR1 SGHDN and CDR2 FVKESK. The CDR3 has 16 amino acids. Losses at the gene ends were 5 bases for V and 0 bases for J; bases not matched to a gene: 9. The CDR3, as DNA: TGTGCCAGCAGCGCCACACGGGACAGACCTAACTATGGCTACACCTTC. Translated: CASSATRDRPNYGYTF.

The CDR3 sequence: CASSETTGNYEQYF. DNA of the CDR3: TGTGCCAGCAGCGAGACGACAGGGAACTACGAGCAGTACTTC. The genes are TRBV7-3 and TRBJ2-7; 7 positions match TRBD1. The junction had 7 bases not matched to a gene; V was cut back by 5 bases and J by 3 bases. The CDR3 consists of 14 residues. CDR1 and CDR2 from the germline V gene are SGHTA and FQGTGA.

This clone has a single count. V and J are TRBV21-1 and TRBJ2-1; the D call in the table, TRBD2, was not verified against the DNA. TRBV21-1 is a documented pseudogene. The CDR3 loop spans 14 amino acids. CDR3 DNA: TGTGCCGGTGAGTCGGGAGGGGTGGGCAATGAGCAGTTCTTC. Residues: CAGESGGVGNEQFF.

The chain has TRBV12-5 and TRBJ2-3; 7 bases line up with TRBD2. V shed 3 bases and J 0 bases; nucleotides not matched to a gene: 3. Germline V lookup: CDR1 LGHNT, CDR2 FRNRAP. The CDR3 totals 15 residues. For the CDR3, the DNA is TGTGCTAGTGGTTTCTCTAGCGGTAGCACAGATACGCAGTATTTT. It encodes CASGFSSGSTDTQYF.

CDR3 bases: TGTGCCACCCTCCCGTGGACAGCTAGCTACAATGAGCAGTTCTTC. Protein: CATLPWTASYNEQFF. The chain links TRBV28 to TRBJ2-1, with D perhaps matching TRBD1 (6 bases). CDR1 is MDHEN and CDR2 is SYDVKM in the germline V gene. There are 15 residues in the CDR3. Trimming removed 10 bases from V and 3 bases from J, with 19 bases in between.

The chain joins TRBV3-1 (or the pseudogene TRBV3-2) to TRBJ2-3, with D unresolved. The CDR3 sequence is 14 residues long. The germline V gene encodes CDR1 LGHDT and CDR2 YNNKEL (reference sequence). Trimming removed 2 bases from V and 2 bases from J, with 8 bases in between. CDR3 in amino acids: CASSQITDTDTQYF. DNA for the CDR3: TGTGCCAGCAGCCAAATTACAGACACAGATACGCAGTATTTT.

This clone was detected only once. This rearrangement joins TRBV30 to TRBJ2-2, with 9 bases lining up with TRBD1. CDR3 size: 14 residues. In germline, CDR1 is GTSNPN, CDR2 SVGIG (reference sequence). V was clipped by 6 bases and J by 3 bases; unmatched bases: 5. CDR3 in DNA: TGTGCCTGTTCCGGGACAGGGTACACCGGGGAGCTGTTTTTT. It yields the protein CACSGTGYTGELFF.

This clone is medium-sized (0.01 to 0.1%) in the sample. The chain employs TRBV4-1 and TRBJ2-1, with 10 bases aligning to TRBD2. Germline assignment: CDR1 MGHRA and CDR2 YSYEKL. J gave up 6 bases and V 3 bases, and 11 bases lay outside the gene matches. The CDR3 length is 17 residues. DNA of the CDR3: TGCGCCAGCAGCCAGGGTCCTAGCGGGAGCTGGGGCAATGAGCAGTTCTTC. It encodes CASSQGPSGSWGNEQFF.

This chain uses TRBV28 with TRBJ2-5; TRBD2 aligns across 8 bases. Germline V CDR1 and CDR2: MDHEN, SYDVKM. CDR3 length equals 16 residues. J lost 2 bases, V lost 3 bases, and 8 bases had no gene match. The CDR3 coding sequence is TGTGCCAGCAGTTTCGGGAGGGGTATTGTACAAGAGACCCAGTACTTC. It encodes CASSFGRGIVQETQYF.

The CDR3 nucleotides read TGTGCCAGCAGCCAAGCTTCAGGGGGGAGTAACTATGGCTACACCTTC. Amino acids: CASSQASGGSNYGYTF. V and J are TRBV3-1 (or the pseudogene TRBV3-2) and TRBJ1-2, with 7 bases identical to TRBD1. This CDR3 has 16 residues. Trimming cost V 1 base and J 1 base; bases outside gene matches: 6. The germline V gene encodes CDR1 LGHDT and CDR2 YNNKEL (reference sequence).

The chain carries TRBV1 and TRBJ1-5; TRBD1, the table's D call, was not compared with the DNA. TRBV1 is recorded as a pseudogene. The CDR3 consists of 12 residues. The CDR3 region is CTSRGGNQPQHF. In nucleotides, the CDR3 is TGCACCAGCAGGGGCGGCAATCAGCCCCAGCATTTT.

The gene calls are TRBV6-6 and TRBJ1-5; unclear D gene. With 8 bases removed from V and 5 bases from J, the gap between germline ends came to 19 bases. Germline assignment: CDR1 MNHNY and CDR2 SVGAGI (reference sequence). CDR3 length: 15 residues. Written as DNA, the CDR3 is TGTGCCAGCCTTAAAACTCCGGAGATAGATCAGCCCCAGCATTTT. This encodes CASLKTPEIDQPQHF.

The J gene is TRBJ1-5, the V gene TRBV6-6, with 8 nucleotides matching TRBD1. The J segment lost 7 bases and the V segment lost 6 bases, leaving 11 bases of the junction unmatched. CDR3 length: 15 residues. CDR1 is MNHNY and CDR2 is SVGAGI in the germline V gene (reference sequence). This chain's CDR3 is CASSLEQGDLQPQHF. CDR3 DNA sequence: TGTGCCAGCAGCCTCGAACAGGGGGATTTGCAGCCCCAGCATTTT.

The V and J genes are TRBV7-9 and TRBJ1-1; 9 nucleotides agree with TRBD1. Germline CDR1 SEHNR, CDR2 FQNEAQ (reference sequence). The V segment lost 4 bases and the J segment 6 bases; nucleotides outside the gene matches: 9. This CDR3 has 15 residues. CDR3 protein: CASSSRQGVSAEAFF. The CDR3 region has the DNA TGTGCCAGCAGCTCTCGACAGGGGGTTTCCGCTGAAGCTTTCTTT.

This clone turned up a few times. The chain combines TRBV28 with TRBJ2-4, with 7 bases lining up with TRBD2. Germline loops: CDR1 MDHEN, CDR2 SYDVKM. With V trimmed by 3 bases and J by 0 bases, 11 bases remained unmatched. This CDR3 spans 18 amino acids. For the CDR3, the DNA is TGTGCCAGCAGTTTCATTGGGGGGGTCGTCCTAGCCAAAAACATTCAGTACTTC. Amino acid sequence: CASSFIGGVVLAKNIQYF. The full variable domain, with the rest looked up from reference TRBV28 and TRBJ2-4, is DVKVTQSSRYLVKRTGEKVFLECVQDMDHENMFWYRQDPGLGLRLIYFSYDVKMKEKGDIPEGYSVSREKKERFSLILESASTNQTSMYLCASSFIGGVVLAKNIQYFGAGTRLSVL.

The chain uses TRBV7-2 and TRBJ1-6; TRBD1 aligns across 9 bases. Germline CDR1 reads SGHTA; CDR2 reads FQGNSA. The ends lost 1 base at V and 10 bases at J; junction bases unmatched: 5. The CDR3 extends over 15 amino acids. CDR3 protein: CASSLEDRGQSPLHF. The CDR3 coding sequence is TGTGCCAGCAGCTTAGAGGACAGGGGACAATCACCCCTCCACTTT.

The chain carries TRBV7-2 and TRBJ2-2; 10 bases match TRBD2. The CDR3 has 15 residues. The V gene end was trimmed by 1 base and the J gene end by 4 bases; junction bases not matched to a gene: 0. CDR1 and CDR2 from the germline V gene are SGHTA and FQGNSA. CDR3 coding DNA: TGTGCCAGCAGCTTAGGGACTAGCGGCACCGGGGAGCTGTTTTTT. Amino acids: CASSLGTSGTGELFF.